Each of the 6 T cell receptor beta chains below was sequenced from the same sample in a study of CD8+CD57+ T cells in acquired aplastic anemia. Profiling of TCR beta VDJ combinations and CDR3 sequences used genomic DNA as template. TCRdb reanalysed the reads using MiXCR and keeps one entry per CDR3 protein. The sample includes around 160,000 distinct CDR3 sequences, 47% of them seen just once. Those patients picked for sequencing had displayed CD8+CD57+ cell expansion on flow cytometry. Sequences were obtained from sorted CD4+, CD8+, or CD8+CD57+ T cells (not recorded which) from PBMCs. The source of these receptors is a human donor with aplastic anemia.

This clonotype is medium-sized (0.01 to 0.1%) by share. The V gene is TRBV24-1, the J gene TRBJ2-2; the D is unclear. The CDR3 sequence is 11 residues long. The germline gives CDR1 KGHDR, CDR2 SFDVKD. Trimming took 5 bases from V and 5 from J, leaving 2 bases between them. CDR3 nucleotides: TGTGCCACCAGTGGGACCGGGGAGCTGTTTTTT. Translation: CATSGTGELFF.

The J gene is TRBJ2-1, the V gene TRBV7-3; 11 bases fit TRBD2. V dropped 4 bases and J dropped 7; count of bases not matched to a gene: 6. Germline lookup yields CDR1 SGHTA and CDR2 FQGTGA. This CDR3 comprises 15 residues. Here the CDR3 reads CASSSGLAGGNEQFF. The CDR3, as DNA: TGTGCCAGCAGCTCCGGTCTAGCGGGAGGTAATGAGCAGTTCTTC.

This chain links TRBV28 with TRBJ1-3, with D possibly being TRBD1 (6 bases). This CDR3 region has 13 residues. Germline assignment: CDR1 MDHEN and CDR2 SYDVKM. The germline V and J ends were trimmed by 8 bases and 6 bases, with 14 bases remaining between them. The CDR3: CASPDSALNTIYF. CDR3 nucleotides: TGTGCCAGCCCGGACAGCGCTTTAAACACCATATATTTT.

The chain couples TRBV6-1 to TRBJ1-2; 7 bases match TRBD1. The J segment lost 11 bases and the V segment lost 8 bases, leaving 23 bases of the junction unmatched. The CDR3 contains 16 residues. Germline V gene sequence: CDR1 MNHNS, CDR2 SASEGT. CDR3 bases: TGTGCCAGCCGAATGACAGCCGGGACAGCCCATACTACATACACCTTC. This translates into CASRMTAGTAHTTYTF.

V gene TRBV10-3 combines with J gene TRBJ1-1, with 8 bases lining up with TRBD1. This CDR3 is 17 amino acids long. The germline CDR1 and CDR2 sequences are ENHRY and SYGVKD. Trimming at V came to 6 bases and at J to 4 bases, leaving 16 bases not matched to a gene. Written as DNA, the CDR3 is TGTGCCATCAGCGGGCCTGGAGCAGGGGGCTTTCGCACTGAAGCTTTCTTT. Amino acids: CAISGPGAGGFRTEAFF.

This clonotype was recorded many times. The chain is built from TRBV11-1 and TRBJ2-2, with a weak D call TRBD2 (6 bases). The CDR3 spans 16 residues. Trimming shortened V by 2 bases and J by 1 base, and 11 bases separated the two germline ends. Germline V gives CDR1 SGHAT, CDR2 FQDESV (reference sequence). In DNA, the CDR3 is TGTGCCAGCAGCTTACGCCAGCGGGTGAACACCGGGGAGCTGTTTTTT. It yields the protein CASSLRQRVNTGELFF.